This T cell receptor beta chain was retrieved from a study of T cell responses to AZD1222 COVID-19 vaccine. This clone appeared once. The target antigen is unknown. Whole-study findings and limits: Reportedly, close to half of spike-specific TCRs are directed against unmutated variant regions. When two AZD1222 doses had been given, Spike-specific TCR breadth and depth rose. Across the whole spike, CD4 TCRs peaked at regions 160-218 and 743-854.

CDR3 length: 14 amino acids. Germline CDR1 reads ENHRY; CDR2 reads SYGVKD. The V gene lost 1 base and the J gene lost 2 bases, with 8 bases spanning the gap. Clones were sequenced by immunoSEQ multiplex PCR, and TCRdb holds only the in-frame ones, with some missing. The sample comprises some 150,000 clones, about 93% of which are singletons, and 7.5% to 9.5% rests with the top ten. This chain connects TRBV10-3 to TRBJ1-2; D is unresolved. This TCR was recovered from an adult in good health. Sequencing was performed on peripheral blood, taken on day 0 of AZD1222 vaccination. The CDR3, as DNA: TGTGCCATCAGTGAGTTATCCGCCAACTATGGCTACACCTTC. Amino acid sequence: CAISELSANYGYTF.